This TCR beta chain was obtained from a study of post-analysis software for immune sequencing data. Across the study: As for disease course, relapsing-remitting, secondary progressive and progressive-relapsing multiple sclerosis were all included. Study-wide findings and caveats: Significantly decreased normalized Chao1 diversity was recorded for multiple sclerosis patients relative to controls. In patients, 4 to 6 TRBV segments were more frequent than in controls, with TRBV5-6, TRBV5-1 and TRBV20-1 among them. The F measure placed samples prepared in the same batch into strongly shared clusters.

This clonotype was detected only a few times. Antigen unknown. cDNA libraries of TCR beta carried unique molecular identifiers. A population of about 0.9 to 10 million T cells gave rise to roughly 0.5 million cDNA molecules. TCRdb passed the PCR reads through MiXCR, listing each CDR3 protein once. The profile shows approximately 730,000 distinct CDR3 sequences, 25% to 30% of them singletons. The germline gives CDR1 MNHNS, CDR2 SASEGT. Trimming removed 3 bases at V and 10 bases at J, with 18 bases between. The length of the CDR3 is 14 residues. The specimen was blood. V is TRBV6-1 and J is TRBJ1-2; D remains ambiguous. The sequence was obtained from a girl under 18 with multiple sclerosis. The CDR3 DNA reads TGTGCCAGCAGTGAGGAATTTTGGACTCTGGACTACACCTTC. Its protein product is CASSEEFWTLDYTF.